This T cell receptor (beta chain) was identified during a study of OX40 agonist ivuxolimab in advanced cancers. Clones were read by immunoSEQ multiplex PCR, and TCRdb kept only the in-frame ones, dropping some. The sample consists of tens of thousands of clones, roughly 90% of them appearing once. Germline-derived CDR1 and CDR2 are GTSNPN and SVGIG (reference sequence). This CDR3 region has 13 residues. The V gene lost 6 bases and the J gene lost 7 bases, with 18 bases spanning the gap. Sequences were derived from CD4+ or CD8+ T cells sorted from blood, sampled in a trial of the OX40 agonist ivuxolimab. The gene calls are TRBV30 and TRBJ1-2; the D gene is possibly TRBD1 (5 bases). The clonotype originates from an adult with an advanced solid tumor such as melanoma, head and neck, liver or kidney cancer. The CDR3: CACQKGRESGYTF. CDR3 sequence (DNA): TGTGCCTGCCAAAAGGGGAGGGAAAGTGGCTACACCTTC. The entire variable domain, with the rest obtained from reference TRBV30 and TRBJ1-2, is as follows: SQTIHQWPATLVQPVGSPLSLECTVEGTSNPNLYWYRQAAGRGLQLLFYSVGIGQISSEVPQNLSASRPQDRQFILSSKKLLLSDSGFYLCACQKGRESGYTFGSGTRLTVV.